This is a list of T cell receptor beta chains from one sample in a study of T cell changes during pregnancy in multiple sclerosis. Generated by immunoSEQ multiplex PCR, the TCRdb table keeps only in-frame clones and is missing some. The data show about 28,000 clones, under 90% seen once. Sample: CD8+ T cells from peripheral blood mononuclear cells, taken after pregnancy. The receptors derive from a female donor with multiple sclerosis, enrolled in a pregnancy study. Each CDR3 is given with its conserved first and last residue. D genes are given only for firm matches. Rows give clone size only sometimes, using once, few, many, or a class for an expanded clone.

14,NA,NA,TRBJ1-2,TRBV28,TGTGCCAGCAGTTTAATAGGGGCCCCCTATGGCTACACCTTC,CASSLIGAPYGYTF
16,NA,TRBD2,TRBJ2-7,TRBV27,TGTGCCAGCAGTCAGCAGTCCGGGACTACGTGGCGCGAGCAGTACTTC,CASSQQSGTTWREQYF
14,NA,TRBD1,TRBJ2-1,TRBV4-1,TGCGCCAGCAGCCCCGGGACAGGGGGGGGTGAGCAGTTCTTC,CASSPGTGGGEQFF
14,NA,NA,TRBJ1-1,TRBV9,TGTGCCAGCAGCCCCCGACAGCTGAACACTGAAGCTTTCTTT,CASSPRQLNTEAFF
15,NA,TRBD2,TRBJ2-7,TRBV9,TGTGCCAGCAGCGCCGGGGGGGAAAGCTCCTACGAGCAGTACTTC,CASSAGGESSYEQYF
14,NA,NA,TRBJ1-5,TRBV4-1,TGCGCCAGCAGCCAGGTACTTGGCAATCAGCCCCAGCATTTT,CASSQVLGNQPQHF
13,NA,NA,TRBJ2-7,TRBV27,TGTGCCAGCAGTTTTTCGGGGAGGAACGAGCAGTACTTC,CASSFSGRNEQYF
14,NA,NA,TRBJ2-7,TRBV5-1,TGCGCCAGCAGCTTTCTAGCCCCCGGAACCGAGCAGTACTTC,CASSFLAPGTEQYF
14,medium-sized,NA,TRBJ2-3,TRBV6-4,TGTGCCAGCAGTGACTCGGAGGGTGGAGATACGCAGTATTTT,CASSDSEGGDTQYF
12,NA,NA,TRBJ1-1,TRBV9,TGTGCCAGCAGCGCGGGGGGGGCTGAAGCTTTCTTT,CASSAGGAEAFF
16,NA,TRBD2,TRBJ2-3,TRBV6-4,TGTGCCAGCAGTGAGGGTAGCGGGGGCCCCACAGATACGCAGTATTTT,CASSEGSGGPTDTQYF
17,NA,NA,TRBJ1-1,TRBV4-1,TGCGCCAGCAGCCAAGATGAACGAGGACAGTTGAACACTGAAGCTTTCTTT,CASSQDERGQLNTEAFF
12,NA,TRBD1,TRBJ1-2,TRBV13,TGTGCCAGCAGCTTCAGGGGGGAGGGCTACACCTTC,CASSFRGEGYTF
17,NA,TRBD1,TRBJ1-2,TRBV7-8,TGTGCCAGCAGCCCCTCCCCGGGACAGGGAGCTTTCTATGGCTACACCTTC,CASSPSPGQGAFYGYTF
16,NA,TRBD1,TRBJ1-2,TRBV7-9,TGTGCCAGCAGTTCCGGCGGGACAGGGGATCCCTATGGCTACACCTTC,CASSSGGTGDPYGYTF
16,NA,TRBD1,TRBJ1-5,TRBV11-3,TGTGCCAGCAGCTTCCTGGGACAGGGGGCCAAACAGCCCCAGCATTTT,CASSFLGQGAKQPQHF
19,NA,TRBD2,TRBJ2-5,TRBV30,TGTGCCTGGAGTGCCTACCCTACGACTAGCGGGGGGGCAAAAGAGACCCAGTACTTC,CAWSAYPTTSGGAKETQYF
14,NA,TRBD1,TRBJ1-2,TRBV10-3,TGTGCCATCAGTGGGGCAGGGGGCTTCTATGGCTACACCTTC,CAISGAGGFYGYTF
16,NA,TRBD1,TRBJ2-2,TRBV11-2,TGTGCCAGCAGCCTAACCTTGACAGGGGCCCACGGGGAGCTGTTTTTT,CASSLTLTGAHGELFF
15,NA,NA,TRBJ1-1,TRBV13,TGTGCCAGCAGCTTTACTCGCGGCGGCGACACTGAAGCTTTCTTT,CASSFTRGGDTEAFF
17,NA,NA,TRBJ2-2,TRBV11-2,TGTGCCAGCAGCTTAGGCACCCCTCCAGGGCGGTCCGGGGAGCTGTTTTTT,CASSLGTPPGRSGELFF
17,NA,TRBD1,TRBJ2-5,TRBV2,TGTGCCAGCAGTGAAGCGCTGGGACAGGGTTTACAAGAGACCCAGTACTTC,CASSEALGQGLQETQYF
16,NA,NA,TRBJ1-4,TRBV29-1,TGCAGCGTTGAAGATTGGGATGGGCGGGACGGTGAAAAACTGTTTTTT,CSVEDWDGRDGEKLFF
15,NA,NA,TRBJ2-1,TRBV19,TGTGCCAGTAGTATAGATCGGGGCTCCTACAATGAGCAGTTCTTC,CASSIDRGSYNEQFF
12,NA,NA,TRBJ1-1,TRBV5-4,TGTGCCAGCAGCTTGGCCGGGGATGAAGCTTTCTTT,CASSLAGDEAFF
16,NA,TRBD2,TRBJ2-1,TRBV7-3,TGTGCCAGCAGCTTAATTGTTAGCGGGGGGTACAATGAGCAGTTCTTC,CASSLIVSGGYNEQFF
14,few,TRBD1,TRBJ1-6,TRBV6-5,TGTGCCAGCAAGTGGGGGACAGGAGAATCACCCCTCCACTTT,CASKWGTGESPLHF
16,NA,TRBD2,TRBJ2-5,TRBV6-5,TGTGCCAGCAGTTACTTTGCGGGGGACCCAAGAGAGACCCAGTACTTC,CASSYFAGDPRETQYF
15,NA,TRBD2,TRBJ2-3,TRBV6-4,TGTGCCAGCAGTAGGGGGACTAGCGCTTCAGATACGCAGTATTTT,CASSRGTSASDTQYF
14,NA,TRBD1,TRBJ1-2,TRBV25-1,TGTGCCAGCAGTGCAACAGGGGTTTTGGCTGGCTACACCTTC,CASSATGVLAGYTF
14,NA,TRBD1,TRBJ1-2,TRBV6-5,TGTGCCAGCAGTTCCGGACAGGGATACTATGGCTACACCTTC,CASSSGQGYYGYTF
14,NA,NA,TRBJ2-7,TRBV10-2,TGCGCCAGCGGCATAGTGCTAGCCCGACTCGAGCAGTACTTC,CASGIVLARLEQYF
15,NA,TRBD1,TRBJ2-7,TRBV11-2,TGTGCCAGCAGCTCCCCCCGGGACAGGGGGACAGAGCAGTACTTC,CASSSPRDRGTEQYF
13,NA,NA,TRBJ1-1,TRBV27,TGTGCCAGCTTTGAACAGCAGAACACTGAAGCTTTCTTT,CASFEQQNTEAFF
16,NA,TRBD1,TRBJ1-2,TRBV7-9,TGTGCCAGCAGCCCCCTCGGGACAGGCTGGAACTATGGCTACACCTTC,CASSPLGTGWNYGYTF
16,NA,TRBD1,TRBJ1-2,TRBV15,TGTGCCACCAGCAGAGGGACAGGACTTTTATTAAAGTCTTACACCTTC,CATSRGTGLLLKSYTF
15,NA,TRBD1,TRBJ1-2,TRBV10-3,TGTGCCATCAAACCCGACAGGGGCTTATTGGGGGGCTACACCTTC,CAIKPDRGLLGGYTF
16,NA,TRBD1,TRBJ1-2,TRBV27,TGTGCCAGCAGTTTGGGCCAGGGGGCCTCCGGTTATGGCTACACCTTC,CASSLGQGASGYGYTF
13,once,TRBD1,TRBJ1-2,TRBV7-8,TGTGCCAGCAGCTTAGGGACAGGCTATGGCTACACCTTC,CASSLGTGYGYTF
16,NA,NA,TRBJ2-5,TRBV6-1,TGTGCCAGCAGTGACTACGGTGGACTGGAAGAAGAGACCCAGTACTTC,CASSDYGGLEEETQYF
21,NA,TRBD1,TRBJ1-1,TRBV19,TGTGCCAGTAGTATACCCCGCGGGACAGGGTTTGGTCCGGGGCGGGACACTGAAGCTTTCTTT,CASSIPRGTGFGPGRDTEAFF
16,NA,NA,TRBJ1-1,TRBV6-5,TGTGCCAGCAGTTACCGGGGAATTTTAATGAACACTGAAGCTTTCTTT,CASSYRGILMNTEAFF
14,NA,TRBD1,TRBJ2-7,TRBV5-6,TGTGCCAGCAGCTTGGGGGACAGGGCTTACGAGCAGTACTTC,CASSLGDRAYEQYF
13,once,TRBD1,TRBJ1-3,TRBV19,TGTGCCACTTCAGGGGGAACTGGAAACACCATATATTTT,CATSGGTGNTIYF
14,NA,NA,TRBJ1-2,TRBV28,TGTGCCAGCAGTCCTCCCACACCAGTCTATGGCTACACCTTC,CASSPPTPVYGYTF
17,NA,NA,TRBJ2-1,TRBV7-2,TGTGCCAGCAGCTTTTCCCCCGGGACACTGACCTACAATGAGCAGTTCTTC,CASSFSPGTLTYNEQFF
15,NA,NA,TRBJ1-2,TRBV18,TGTGCCAGCTCACCTATACAGGGTTTTAACTATGGCTACACCTTC,CASSPIQGFNYGYTF
15,NA,TRBD2,TRBJ2-3,TRBV6-4,TGTGCCAGCAGTGCACTAGCGGGGGGGACAGATACGCAGTATTTT,CASSALAGGTDTQYF